Listed below are T cell receptor beta chains from one sample, sequenced in a study of T cells in Graves' hyperthyroidism and ophthalmopathy. TCRdb ran MiXCR on the multiplex PCR reads and lists one entry per CDR3 protein. The sample has 500,000 to 650,000 distinct CDR3 sequences; around 15% are singletons. Sequencing used blood. These receptors were collected from a woman aged 40 to 49 with Graves' hyperthyroidism. Both conserved end residues are part of each CDR3. D genes are given only for firm matches. For some rows the clone size is stated as once, few or many, or as a class when expanded; others skip it.

>few|TRBV27|TRBD1|TRBJ1-5
CASSSGFEGQGNQPQHF
TGTGCCAGCAGCTCCGGTTTTGAGGGACAGGGTAATCAGCCCCAGCATTTT
>many|TRBV12-3/TRBV12-4|TRBD2|TRBJ2-1
CASSPHSGLAGDDEQFF
TGTGCCAGCAGTCCCCATTCGGGACTAGCGGGAGACGATGAGCAGTTCTTC
>few|TRBV20-1|TRBD1|TRBJ2-7
CSARDPRQGAFEQYF
TGCAGTGCTAGAGATCCCAGACAGGGGGCTTTCGAGCAGTACTTC
>many|TRBV5-1|-|TRBJ2-1
CASSPRDWGGDEQFF
TGCGCCAGCAGCCCCCGGGACTGGGGTGGCGATGAGCAGTTCTTC
>-|TRBV5-1|TRBD2|TRBJ2-3
CAGKREGQDTRYF
TGCGCCGGTAAGCGGGAGGGCCAAGATACGCGGTATTTT
>many|TRBV27|-|TRBJ1-5
CARRSRGKNQPQHF
TGTGCCAGGAGATCGCGGGGGAAGAATCAGCCCCAGCATTTT
>many|TRBV24-1|-|TRBJ2-1
CATSPGNYNEQFF
TGTGCCACCAGTCCAGGAAACTACAATGAGCAGTTCTTC
>-|TRBV6-1|TRBD2|TRBJ2-1
CASSESGREYPFF
TGTGCCAGCAGTGAATCAGGGCGGGAGTACCCGTTCTTC
>few|TRBV20-1|-|TRBJ1-2
CSARAPVPRGYGYTF
TGCAGTGCTAGAGCCCCCGTACCGAGAGGGTATGGCTACACCTTC
>-|TRBV28|TRBD1|TRBJ2-3
CASSLWDRGRDTDTQYF
TGTGCCAGCAGTTTATGGGACAGGGGGCGCGACACAGATACGCAGTATTTT
>many|TRBV16|-|TRBJ1-2
CASSQFRTDYGYTF
TGTGCCAGCAGCCAATTTCGGACGGACTATGGCTACACCTTC
>-|TRBV24-1|-|TRBJ2-1
CATSGLAHNEQFF
TGTGCCACCAGTGGGCTAGCGCACAATGAGCAGTTCTTC
>few|TRBV18|-|TRBJ2-7
CASSPKGGYEQYF
TGTGCCAGCTCACCAAAGGGGGGCTACGAGCAGTACTTC
>many|TRBV30|-|TRBJ2-7
CAWSLRRSSYEQYF
TGTGCCTGGAGTCTTAGGAGGAGCTCCTACGAGCAGTACTTC
>-|TRBV7-9|-|TRBJ1-1
CASSGWSERNTEAFF
TGTGCCAGCAGCGGATGGTCTGAGCGGAACACTGAAGCTTTCTTT
>many|TRBV6-1|TRBD1|TRBJ1-2
CASTKENRGNYGYTF
TGTGCCAGCACAAAGGAAAACAGGGGTAACTATGGCTACACCTTC
>-|TRBV7-8|-|TRBJ1-2
CASSEIPGAYGYTF
TGTGCCAGCAGCGAAATTCCAGGGGCCTATGGCTACACCTTC
>many|TRBV28|-|TRBJ1-3
CASSLLSSGNTIYF
TGTGCCAGCAGTTTACTATCTTCTGGAAACACCATATATTTT